This T cell receptor (beta chain) was identified in a study of blood T cell repertoires in COVID-19. Study details: The origin of the acute and convalescent COVID-19 samples was the United States, Italy and Spain.

Authors' analysis steps: Amplification of reference gene primers was used by the study to estimate nucleated cell counts. The data were produced by immunoSEQ multiplex PCR, yet TCRdb's version contains in-frame clones alone and is incomplete. The DNA gave D and trimming, while V, J and clone size come from that table. The sample lists 60,000 to 75,000 clones, 86% occurring once. The CDR3 runs 15 residues. From germline, CDR1 is MDHEN and CDR2 SYDVKM. With V trimmed by 6 bases and J by 2 bases, 10 bases remained unmatched. Sequenced sample: peripheral blood. This TCR was sampled from a man aged 25-45 years with acute or convalescent COVID-19. This chain links TRBV28 with TRBJ2-7, with 7 bases matching TRBD1. The CDR3 here is CASSPYRGSTYEQYF. DNA of the CDR3: TGTGCCAGCAGCCCATACAGGGGATCAACCTACGAGCAGTACTTC.